This is a list of T cell receptor beta chains from one sample in a study of shared clonotypes between healthy human individuals. Profiled with immunoSEQ multiplex PCR; TCRdb holds only in-frame clones, not every one. The table includes around 2,100,000 clones, less than 95% detected once. The sample consisted of naive CD8+ T cells sorted from blood. Receptors originate from a man between 18 and 29 years old in good health. Both conserved end residues are part of each CDR3. D genes are given only for firm matches. A row's size may be missing; if present it is once, few, many or a size class.

j_gene | d_gene | v_gene | abundance | CDR3aa | CDR3nt
TRBJ2-4 | - | TRBV6-6 | - | CASSYSTRGANIQYF | TGTGCCAGCAGTTACTCGACCAGGGGAGCGAACATTCAGTACTTC
TRBJ2-7 | - | TRBV5-6 | - | CASSSTVSYEQYF | TGTGCCAGCAGCTCGACGGTATCCTACGAGCAGTACTTC
TRBJ2-4 | - | TRBV29-1 | - | CSVQEKNIQYF | TGCAGCGTACAGGAGAAAAACATTCAGTACTTC
TRBJ1-4 | - | TRBV27 | - | CASRPTGPVGKLFF | TGTGCCAGCAGGCCCACCGGGCCAGTAGGAAAACTGTTTTTT
TRBJ2-7 | - | TRBV27 | once | CASSYGGNYEQYF | TGTGCCAGCAGTTACGGCGGGAACTACGAGCAGTACTTC
TRBJ2-3 | TRBD2 | TRBV6-1 | - | CASPPLAGGTDTQYF | TGTGCCAGCCCCCCCCTAGCGGGAGGGACAGATACGCAGTATTTT
TRBJ2-7 | TRBD2 | TRBV9 | - | CASSVAGTSGMYEQYF | TGTGCCAGCAGCGTAGCCGGGACTAGTGGGATGTACGAGCAGTACTTC
TRBJ2-7 | - | TRBV15 | - | CATSSEGGGGHEQYF | TGTGCCACCAGCAGCGAGGGGGGGGGAGGACACGAGCAGTACTTC
TRBJ1-4 | - | TRBV7-6 | - | CASSLVPTGFGATNEKLFF | TGTGCCAGCAGCTTAGTCCCAACAGGGTTCGGAGCAACTAATGAAAAACTGTTTTTT
TRBJ2-5 | - | TRBV7-3 | few | CASSTTPTGWGAQYF | TGTGCCAGCAGCACGACCCCCACAGGTTGGGGAGCCCAGTACTTC
TRBJ2-2 | - | TRBV4-1 | - | CASHGTGELFF | TGCGCCAGCCACGGTACCGGGGAGCTGTTTTTT
TRBJ2-7 | - | TRBV27 | few | CASRMAGGAYEQYF | TGTGCCAGCAGAATGGCAGGGGGGGCCTACGAGCAGTACTTC
TRBJ2-1 | - | TRBV5-6 | - | CASSPGAYNEQFF | TGTGCCAGCAGCCCGGGGGCCTACAATGAGCAGTTCTTC
TRBJ2-1 | - | TRBV7-7 | - | CASSLARGYEQFF | TGTGCTAGCAGCTTAGCGCGGGGCTATGAGCAGTTCTTC
TRBJ2-1 | TRBD1 | TRBV4-1 | - | CASSQPKDPQQGSSYNEQFF | TGCGCCAGCAGCCAACCTAAAGACCCCCAACAGGGGAGTTCCTACAATGAGCAGTTCTTC
TRBJ1-2 | - | TRBV6-6 | - | CASSYGEDYGYTF | TGTGCCAGCAGTTACGGGGAGGACTATGGCTACACCTTC
TRBJ2-5 | TRBD2 | TRBV7-6 | once | CASSEMAGARETQYF | TGTGCCAGCAGCGAAATGGCGGGAGCGCGGGAGACCCAGTACTTC
TRBJ1-2 | - | TRBV2 | - | CASSEFGGVEGYTF | TGTGCCAGCAGTGAATTTGGGGGGGTGGAAGGCTACACCTTC
TRBJ1-2 | - | TRBV5-1 | - | CASTDGPFQDNYGYTF | TGCGCCAGCACCGATGGTCCATTCCAGGATAACTATGGCTACACCTTC
TRBJ1-1 | TRBD1 | TRBV2 | - | CASSPGQGNRGEAFF | TGTGCCAGCAGCCCGGGACAGGGGAATAGGGGTGAAGCTTTCTTT
TRBJ1-1 | - | TRBV4-2 | once | CASSEVGVTEAFF | TGTGCCAGCAGCGAGGTTGGAGTCACTGAAGCTTTCTTT
TRBJ2-1 | - | TRBV4-3 | once | CASSQAKRYEQFF | TGCGCCAGCAGCCAAGCTAAGCGCTATGAGCAGTTCTTC
TRBJ2-1 | TRBD2 | TRBV28 | once | CASSFSGSSYNEQFF | TGTGCCAGCAGTTTTAGCGGGTCCTCCTACAATGAGCAGTTCTTC
TRBJ2-1 | - | TRBV4-1 | - | CASKAEGVAYNEQFF | TGCGCCAGCAAAGCTGAGGGGGTAGCGTACAATGAGCAGTTCTTC
TRBJ1-2 | - | TRBV6-5 | - | CASSYAGLTNGYTF | TGTGCCAGCAGTTACGCGGGGCTAACGAATGGCTACACCTTC
TRBJ2-7 | TRBD1 | TRBV15 | - | CATGWDRGYEQYF | TGTGCCACCGGCTGGGACAGGGGCTACGAGCAGTACTTC
TRBJ1-2 | - | TRBV19 | - | CASSPERVLFFYGYTF | TGTGCCAGTAGTCCCGAACGTGTCCTCTTTTTTTATGGCTACACCTTC
TRBJ2-2 | - | TRBV7-3 | - | CASSTGVPGELFF | TGTGCCAGCAGCACCGGGGTTCCCGGGGAGCTGTTTTTT
TRBJ2-7 | TRBD1 | TRBV27 | - | CASSSDREGYEQYF | TGTGCCAGCAGTTCCGACAGGGAAGGGTACGAGCAGTACTTC
TRBJ2-7 | - | TRBV28 | - | CASRKGQAGIEQYF | TGTGCCAGCAGAAAGGGGCAGGCAGGGATCGAGCAGTACTTC
TRBJ2-4 | TRBD1 | TRBV5-6 | - | CASSLEQGDNSKNIQYF | TGTGCCAGCAGCTTGGAACAGGGGGATAATTCCAAAAACATTCAGTACTTC
TRBJ1-5 | - | TRBV7-9 | - | CASSLRGQPQHF | TGTGCCAGCAGCTTAAGAGGTCAGCCCCAGCATTTT
TRBJ2-3 | TRBD2 | TRBV28 | once | CASSQRESTDTQYF | TGTGCCAGCAGCCAGCGGGAGAGCACAGATACGCAGTATTTT
TRBJ2-1 | - | TRBV29-1 | once | CSVEVSRRPADEQFF | TGCAGCGTTGAAGTGTCGCGGAGGCCCGCGGATGAGCAGTTCTTC
TRBJ1-1 | - | TRBV9 | - | CASSGAGNTEAFF | TGTGCCAGCAGCGGGGCAGGGAACACTGAAGCTTTCTTT
TRBJ2-3 | - | TRBV20-1 | once | CSAIGTDTQYF | TGCAGTGCTATTGGGACCGATACGCAGTATTTT
TRBJ2-5 | - | TRBV27 | once | CASSLAGVLETQYF | TGTGCCAGCAGTTTGGCCGGAGTTTTGGAGACCCAGTACTTC
TRBJ2-3 | TRBD2 | TRBV11-2 | - | CASSLLAVATDTQYF | TGTGCCAGCAGCTTGCTAGCGGTAGCAACAGATACGCAGTATTTT
TRBJ2-7 | TRBD2 | TRBV9 | - | CASSVGQLAVYEQYF | TGTGCCAGCAGCGTAGGTCAGCTAGCGGTCTACGAGCAGTACTTC